This T cell receptor (beta chain) came from a study of blood T cell repertoires in COVID-19. Repertoires were generated with immunoSEQ multiplex PCR, while TCRdb's copy carries only in-frame clones and drops some. The sample lists roughly 64,000 clones, 78% occurring once. In this sample, this clone turned up a few times. This CDR3 is 14 amino acids long. V dropped 4 bases and J dropped 8 bases, with 13 bases sitting between them. Germline V gives CDR1 SGDLS, CDR2 YYNGEE. This rearrangement joins TRBV9 to TRBJ1-6, with TRBD1 as a possible D gene (6 bases). Sequencing was carried out using peripheral blood. The source is a man aged 55 to 69 with COVID-19, enrolled during active disease. Here the CDR3 reads CASSPRTADSPLHF. DNA of the CDR3: TGTGCCAGCAGCCCCCGGACAGCAGATTCACCCCTCCACTTT.